The 8 T cell receptor beta chains listed next were all sequenced from one sample in a study of cytomegalovirus exposure and HLA in healthy donors. It was with 60 Vbeta and 13 Jbeta primers that the PCR ran. Repertoires were generated with immunoSEQ multiplex PCR, while TCRdb's copy carries only in-frame clones and drops some. The sample lists tens of thousands of clones, around 70% occurring once. Sequencing used PBMCs. These receptors were obtained from a woman in her thirties or forties in good health and CMV-seropositive.

This chain joins TRBV7-2 and TRBJ1-1; TRBD1 aligns across 8 bases. The CDR3 contains 15 residues. CDR1 is SGHTA, CDR2 FQGNSA, per germline. With 1 base clipped from V and 0 bases from J, the junction kept 1 base outside the gene matches. The CDR3 nucleotides read TGTGCCAGCAGCTTAGGGACAGGGATGAACACTGAAGCTTTCTTT. Translated: CASSLGTGMNTEAFF.

This clone was counted between two and nine times. The chain joins TRBV6-6 to TRBJ1-2, with D possibly matching TRBD1 (5 bases). This CDR3 is 13 amino acids long. Germline V gene lookup returns CDR1 MNHNY and CDR2 SVGAGI (reference sequence). With 6 bases removed from V and 4 bases from J, the gap between germline ends came to 12 bases. The CDR3 DNA reads TGTGCCAGCAGGGAGGGACGGATCTATGGCTACACCTTC. Its protein product is CASREGRIYGYTF.

The V and J genes are TRBV2 and TRBJ2-1, with 8 bases matching TRBD2. The CDR3 length is 14 residues. V shed 10 bases and J 3 bases; nucleotides not matched to a gene: 8. Germline values: CDR1 SNHLY, CDR2 FYNNEI. The CDR3 is CATTGTRNYNEQFF. CDR3 sequence (DNA): TGTGCCACCACCGGGACTAGAAACTACAATGAGCAGTTCTTC.

This chain uses TRBV30 with TRBJ2-5; D is perhaps TRBD2 (6 bases). V lost 2 bases to trimming and J lost 5 bases, with 15 bases between them. The CDR3 extends over 14 amino acids. Germline lookup yields CDR1 GTSNPN and CDR2 SVGIG (reference sequence). The CDR3 protein is CAWSQTGLSETQYF. The CDR3 nucleotides read TGTGCCTGGAGTCAAACGGGACTCTCGGAGACCCAGTACTTC.

The CDR3 here is CATNRVGNSPLHF. In nucleotides, the CDR3 is TGTGCCACCAACAGGGTTGGAAACTCACCCCTCCACTTT. The chain employs TRBV6-6 and TRBJ1-6; maybe TRBD1 (6 bases). The CDR3 runs 13 residues. Trimming pared 10 bases from V and 10 bases from J, leaving 17 bases between. CDR1 and CDR2 from the germline V gene are MNHNY and SVGAGI (reference sequence).

The V gene is TRBV28, the J gene TRBJ1-5; 8 nucleotides agree with TRBD1. Losses at the gene ends were 6 bases for V and 2 bases for J; bases not matched to a gene: 3. The CDR3 contains 14 residues. CDR1 is MDHEN, CDR2 SYDVKM, per germline. CDR3 region: CASRMTGGNQPQHF. DNA of the CDR3: TGTGCCAGCAGGATGACAGGGGGCAATCAGCCCCAGCATTTT.

V and J are TRBV4-3 and TRBJ1-3; 7 bases map to TRBD1. Germline loops: CDR1 LGHNA, CDR2 YSLEER. The V segment lost 1 base and the J segment 1 base; nucleotides outside the gene matches: 7. This CDR3 has 17 residues. CDR3 DNA sequence: TGCGCCAGCAGCCAAGGACGGACAGGATATTCTGGAAACACCATATATTTT. It encodes CASSQGRTGYSGNTIYF.

This sequence joins TRBV28 and TRBJ1-6; D is ambiguous. The germline gives CDR1 MDHEN, CDR2 SYDVKM. The CDR3 runs 13 residues. Between the trimmed V and J ends, which lost 7 bases and 5 bases, there was a span of 9 bases. The CDR3 is CASIGLHNSPLHF. In DNA form, the CDR3 reads TGTGCCAGCATCGGACTGCATAATTCACCCCTCCACTTT. The whole variable domain, filled in from reference TRBV28 and TRBJ1-6, reads DVKVTQSSRYLVKRTGEKVFLECVQDMDHENMFWYRQDPGLGLRLIYFSYDVKMKEKGDIPEGYSVSREKKERFSLILESASTNQTSMYLCASIGLHNSPLHFGNGTRLTVT.